The TCR beta chain described here comes from a study of Ad26.COV2.S vaccination and SARS-CoV-2 variants. Overall study context: Donor participated within the Ad26.COV2.S arm of the COV1001 trial.

Only in-frame clones appear in the TCRdb table, and some are missing; sequencing was by immunoSEQ multiplex PCR. The table includes 400,000 or so clones, around nine tenths detected once. Of note for this clone: Its antigen is as yet unknown.

Specified treatment: about 20 received Ad26.COV2.S at low or high dose, single or two shots; several received placebo; per-sample allocation not given. On day 63 after the first injection, vaccine and placebo recipients gave samples. An 18-55-year-old adult in Boston served as donor. What was given as vaccine was an Ad26 vector encoding Wuhan-strain SARS-CoV-2 spike. The study, taken as a whole, reports: Analyses that measured TCR breadth and depth may have underestimated total T cell responses.

The sample here was peripheral blood, taken in a trial of Ad26.COV2.S vaccine versus placebo. The receptor was derived from a person between 18 and 60 years old who received the Ad26.COV2.S COVID-19 vaccine or a placebo.

The CDR3 spells CASSLHRGLSYNEQFF. DNA for the CDR3: TGTGCCAGCAGCCTACACAGGGGGCTGTCCTACAATGAGCAGTTCTTC. The chain combines TRBV3-1 (or the pseudogene TRBV3-2) with TRBJ2-1; 9 bases map to TRBD1. Unmatched junction bases numbered 5, after V lost 4 bases and J lost 1 base. Germline V gene lookup returns CDR1 LGHDT and CDR2 YNNKEL (reference sequence). This CDR3 contains 16 residues.